What follows describes a single T cell receptor (beta chain). Its antigen remains unidentified. This specimen belongs to a study of OX40 agonist ivuxolimab in advanced cancers. TCRdb's copy holds only in-frame clones and misses some; the assay was immunoSEQ multiplex PCR. The sample lists about 96,000 clones; roughly 91% were seen once. Study-wide results and caveats: Mean expanded clone counts were higher in CD8+ than CD4+ T cells.

The specimen was CD4+ or CD8+ T cells sorted from blood, collected in a trial of the OX40 agonist ivuxolimab. The receptor's source is an adult with an advanced solid tumor such as melanoma, head and neck, liver or kidney cancer.

The CDR3 DNA sequence: TGTGCCAGCAGTAACGACAGGGCGGGGGCCAACGTCCTGACTTTC. This sequence encodes CASSNDRAGANVLTF. The chain employs TRBV27 and TRBJ2-6, with TRBD1 matching 7 bases. The germline gives CDR1 MNHEY, CDR2 SMNVEV (reference sequence). The CDR3 covers 15 residues. V lost 5 bases to trimming and J lost 4 bases; unmatched junction nucleotides: 5.